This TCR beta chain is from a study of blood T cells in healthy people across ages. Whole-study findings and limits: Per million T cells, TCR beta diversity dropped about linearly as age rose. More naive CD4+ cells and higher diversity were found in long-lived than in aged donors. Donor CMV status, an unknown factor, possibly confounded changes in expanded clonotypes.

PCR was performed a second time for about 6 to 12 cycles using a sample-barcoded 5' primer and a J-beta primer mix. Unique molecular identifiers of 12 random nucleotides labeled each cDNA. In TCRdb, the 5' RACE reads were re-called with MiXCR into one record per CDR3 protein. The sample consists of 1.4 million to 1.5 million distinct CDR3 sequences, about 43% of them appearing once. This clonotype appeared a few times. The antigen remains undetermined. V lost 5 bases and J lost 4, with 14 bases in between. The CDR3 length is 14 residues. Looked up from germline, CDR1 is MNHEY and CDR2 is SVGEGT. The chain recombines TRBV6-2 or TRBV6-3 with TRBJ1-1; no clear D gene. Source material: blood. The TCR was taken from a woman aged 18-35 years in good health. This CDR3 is CASSNGPLPTEAFF. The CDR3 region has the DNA TGTGCCAGCAGTAACGGGCCCCTACCCACTGAAGCTTTCTTT.